Listed below are T cell receptor beta chains from one sample, sequenced in a study of response to subunit inactivated influenza vaccine. TCRdb reprocessed the RT-PCR reads with MiXCR, giving one entry per CDR3 protein. The sample lists approximately 310,000 distinct CDR3 sequences, less than 25% seen once, with around 9.6% in the top ten. This specimen was PBMCs from blood, taken approximately 22 months after vaccination. The origin of the receptors is a man aged 50 to 75 who received an inactivated influenza vaccine. Each CDR3 is given with its conserved first and last residue. Each record gives: V gene, D gene, J gene, clone size, CDR3 protein, CDR3 DNA. A D gene is named only where the DNA matches it firmly. Not every row has a clone size; where given, it reads once, few, many or a size class.

v_gene: TRBV7-6; d_gene: NA; j_gene: TRBJ2-2; abundance: few; CDR3aa: CASSEVGANTGELFF; CDR3nt: TGTGCCAGCAGCGAAGTAGGGGCGAACACCGGGGAGCTGTTTTTT
v_gene: TRBV7-2; d_gene: TRBD2; j_gene: TRBJ2-1; abundance: NA; CDR3aa: CASSLVGGGAHNEQFF; CDR3nt: TGTGCCAGCAGCTTAGTTGGCGGGGGGGCACACAATGAGCAGTTCTTC
v_gene: TRBV20-1; d_gene: TRBD1; j_gene: TRBJ1-2; abundance: many; CDR3aa: CSATGTGSYGYTF; CDR3nt: TGCAGTGCTACCGGGACAGGGTCCTATGGCTACACCTTC
v_gene: TRBV5-4; d_gene: TRBD1; j_gene: TRBJ2-2; abundance: NA; CDR3aa: CASRWTGAGELFF; CDR3nt: TGTGCCAGCAGGTGGACAGGGGCCGGGGAGCTGTTTTTT
v_gene: TRBV7-2; d_gene: NA; j_gene: TRBJ2-5; abundance: NA; CDR3aa: CASSLGGLPQETQYF; CDR3nt: TGTGCCAGCAGCTTAGGAGGACTACCCCAAGAGACCCAGTACTTC
v_gene: TRBV5-1; d_gene: TRBD2; j_gene: TRBJ2-3; abundance: NA; CDR3aa: CASSYLAGGAGTDTQYF; CDR3nt: TGCGCCAGCAGCTACCTAGCGGGAGGCGCGGGCACAGATACGCAGTATTTT
v_gene: TRBV6-2/TRBV6-3; d_gene: NA; j_gene: TRBJ1-2; abundance: few; CDR3aa: CASSPTAPYGYTF; CDR3nt: TGTGCCAGCAGCCCAACAGCACCCTATGGCTACACCTTC
v_gene: TRBV7-2; d_gene: TRBD1; j_gene: TRBJ1-5; abundance: NA; CDR3aa: CASSSRGLGNQPEHF; CDR3nt: TGTGCCAGCAGCAGCAGGGGGCTAGGCAATCAGCCCGAGCATTTT
v_gene: TRBV29-1; d_gene: NA; j_gene: TRBJ1-1; abundance: many; CDR3aa: CSVEDLGRGTEAFF; CDR3nt: TGCAGCGTTGAAGATCTAGGGAGAGGGACTGAAGCTTTCTTT
v_gene: TRBV5-1; d_gene: NA; j_gene: TRBJ1-2; abundance: NA; CDR3aa: CASSLFYSGPYGYTF; CDR3nt: TGCGCCAGCAGCTTATTTTACTCGGGACCCTATGGCTACACCTTC
v_gene: TRBV7-2; d_gene: TRBD2; j_gene: TRBJ2-3; abundance: NA; CDR3aa: CASSLTSGASTDTQYF; CDR3nt: TGTGCCAGCAGCTTGACTAGCGGGGCTAGCACAGATACGCAGTATTTT
v_gene: TRBV10-3; d_gene: TRBD1; j_gene: TRBJ2-3; abundance: few; CDR3aa: CAFGTGPDTQYF; CDR3nt: TGTGCCTTCGGGACAGGGCCGGATACGCAGTATTTT
v_gene: TRBV7-9; d_gene: NA; j_gene: TRBJ2-3; abundance: NA; CDR3aa: CASSKGGTDTQYF; CDR3nt: TGTGCCAGCAGCAAAGGGGGCACAGATACGCAGTATTTT
v_gene: TRBV7-9; d_gene: NA; j_gene: TRBJ1-2; abundance: many; CDR3aa: CASSSTGQQANYGYTF; CDR3nt: TGTGCCAGCAGCTCGACGGGGCAGCAAGCTAACTATGGCTACACCTTC
v_gene: TRBV11-2; d_gene: NA; j_gene: TRBJ1-2; abundance: few; CDR3aa: CASSLDYTGTSGGYTF; CDR3nt: TGTGCCAGCAGCTTAGATTACACAGGGACCTCCGGTGGCTACACCTTC
v_gene: TRBV6-5; d_gene: NA; j_gene: TRBJ1-6; abundance: few; CDR3aa: CASSRINSPLHF; CDR3nt: TGTGCCAGCAGCCGAATTAATTCACCCCTCCACTTT
v_gene: TRBV7-9; d_gene: NA; j_gene: TRBJ1-5; abundance: NA; CDR3aa: CASSLVTSGVSNQPQHF; CDR3nt: TGTGCCAGCAGCTTGGTGACGTCTGGGGTAAGCAATCAGCCCCAGCATTTT
v_gene: TRBV5-5; d_gene: NA; j_gene: TRBJ1-4; abundance: few; CDR3aa: CASSLEGREWEKLFF; CDR3nt: TGTGCCAGCAGCTTGGAAGGCAGGGAGTGGGAAAAACTGTTTTTT
v_gene: TRBV3-1; d_gene: NA; j_gene: TRBJ1-5; abundance: few; CDR3aa: CASSRGFSGNQPQHF; CDR3nt: TGTGCCAGCAGCCGCGGGTTCTCGGGAAATCAGCCCCAGCATTTT
v_gene: TRBV5-1; d_gene: TRBD1; j_gene: TRBJ1-1; abundance: many; CDR3aa: CASSLAGTGTEAFF; CDR3nt: TGCGCCAGCAGCTTGGCCGGGACAGGCACTGAAGCTTTCTTT
v_gene: TRBV29-1; d_gene: NA; j_gene: TRBJ2-3; abundance: few; CDR3aa: CSVEDERGTDTQYF; CDR3nt: TGCAGCGTTGAAGACGAGCGGGGCACAGATACGCAGTATTTT
v_gene: TRBV3-1; d_gene: NA; j_gene: TRBJ1-6; abundance: NA; CDR3aa: CASSQAGRDSPLHF; CDR3nt: TGTGCCAGCAGCCAAGCTGGCCGGGATTCACCCCTCCACTTT
v_gene: TRBV7-9; d_gene: NA; j_gene: TRBJ1-1; abundance: few; CDR3aa: CASSPLTREAFF; CDR3nt: TGTGCCAGCAGCCCCTTGACCCGGGAAGCTTTCTTT
v_gene: TRBV20-1; d_gene: TRBD2; j_gene: TRBJ2-3; abundance: NA; CDR3aa: CSGTRPGLAGGRTDTQYF; CDR3nt: TGCAGCGGCACACGGCCGGGACTAGCGGGAGGCCGCACAGATACGCAGTATTTT
v_gene: TRBV5-1; d_gene: NA; j_gene: TRBJ2-5; abundance: NA; CDR3aa: CASSLGRSETQYF; CDR3nt: TGCGCCAGCAGCTTGGGCAGGTCTGAGACCCAGTACTTC
v_gene: TRBV7-2; d_gene: NA; j_gene: TRBJ2-2; abundance: NA; CDR3aa: CASSFHQGGTGELFF; CDR3nt: TGTGCCAGCAGCTTCCACCAAGGAGGCACCGGGGAGCTGTTTTTT
v_gene: TRBV20-1; d_gene: NA; j_gene: TRBJ1-5; abundance: few; CDR3aa: CSASKVRQHQPQHF; CDR3nt: TGCAGTGCTAGTAAAGTAAGGCAGCATCAGCCCCAGCATTTT
v_gene: TRBV11-1; d_gene: NA; j_gene: TRBJ2-3; abundance: NA; CDR3aa: CASRFRQGKDTQYF; CDR3nt: TGTGCCAGCAGATTTCGGCAGGGGAAAGATACGCAGTATTTT
v_gene: TRBV11-1; d_gene: NA; j_gene: TRBJ2-1; abundance: NA; CDR3aa: CASSFSPWNGGPGNEQFF; CDR3nt: TGTGCCAGCAGCTTTTCCCCCTGGAATGGGGGGCCCGGGAATGAGCAGTTCTTC
v_gene: TRBV15; d_gene: NA; j_gene: TRBJ1-5; abundance: few; CDR3aa: CATSRRDRYNQPQHF; CDR3nt: TGTGCCACCAGCAGAAGAGACAGGTACAATCAGCCCCAGCATTTT
v_gene: TRBV5-5; d_gene: TRBD1; j_gene: TRBJ2-5; abundance: NA; CDR3aa: CASSLYRGDGETQYF; CDR3nt: TGTGCCAGCAGCTTATACAGGGGGGACGGAGAGACCCAGTACTTC
v_gene: TRBV12-3/TRBV12-4; d_gene: NA; j_gene: TRBJ2-7; abundance: NA; CDR3aa: CASSLLWTGRDEQYF; CDR3nt: TGTGCCAGCAGCTTACTCTGGACAGGGAGGGACGAGCAGTACTTC
v_gene: TRBV7-2; d_gene: NA; j_gene: TRBJ2-4; abundance: few; CDR3aa: CASGAVQGNIQYF; CDR3nt: TGTGCCAGCGGGGCGGTACAGGGAAACATTCAGTACTTC
v_gene: TRBV12-3/TRBV12-4; d_gene: TRBD1; j_gene: TRBJ1-2; abundance: many; CDR3aa: CASSSNRDSYGYTF; CDR3nt: TGTGCCAGCAGCTCCAATAGGGACAGTTATGGCTACACCTTC
v_gene: TRBV12-3/TRBV12-4; d_gene: NA; j_gene: TRBJ1-1; abundance: NA; CDR3aa: CASSLARGYGTPNTEAFF; CDR3nt: TGTGCCAGCAGTTTAGCTCGAGGTTATGGCACCCCGAACACTGAAGCTTTCTTT
v_gene: TRBV29-1; d_gene: NA; j_gene: TRBJ1-1; abundance: NA; CDR3aa: CSGLGATEAFF; CDR3nt: TGCAGCGGCCTCGGGGCCACTGAAGCTTTCTTT
v_gene: TRBV6-1; d_gene: NA; j_gene: TRBJ1-5; abundance: NA; CDR3aa: CASIRTRGGQPQHF; CDR3nt: TGTGCCAGCATCCGGACCCGCGGGGGGCAGCCCCAGCATTTT
v_gene: TRBV5-1; d_gene: TRBD2; j_gene: TRBJ2-5; abundance: many; CDR3aa: CASSFHSGGKETQYF; CDR3nt: TGCGCCAGCAGTTTCCATAGCGGGGGGAAAGAGACCCAGTACTTC
v_gene: TRBV5-6; d_gene: NA; j_gene: TRBJ1-1; abundance: NA; CDR3aa: CASSLSPSGTEAFF; CDR3nt: TGTGCCAGCAGCTTGAGTCCCTCCGGGACTGAAGCTTTCTTT
v_gene: TRBV20-1; d_gene: NA; j_gene: TRBJ2-1; abundance: NA; CDR3aa: CSARQGSPGYNEQFF; CDR3nt: TGCAGTGCTAGACAGGGTTCCCCGGGGTACAATGAGCAGTTCTTC
v_gene: TRBV3-1; d_gene: NA; j_gene: TRBJ1-6; abundance: NA; CDR3aa: CASSQWDTEFSPLHF; CDR3nt: TGTGCCAGCAGTCAATGGGACACGGAGTTTTCACCCCTCCACTTT
v_gene: TRBV28; d_gene: NA; j_gene: TRBJ2-1; abundance: few; CDR3aa: CASRDPSRSEQFF; CDR3nt: TGTGCCAGCAGAGACCCTAGCCGTTCTGAGCAGTTCTTC
v_gene: TRBV28; d_gene: NA; j_gene: TRBJ1-6; abundance: NA; CDR3aa: CASTTESNRVNSPLHF; CDR3nt: TGTGCCAGCACCACGGAGAGTAACAGGGTTAATTCACCCCTCCACTTT
v_gene: TRBV29-1; d_gene: TRBD2; j_gene: TRBJ2-7; abundance: few; CDR3aa: CSVATGGSSYEQYF; CDR3nt: TGCAGCGTTGCGACCGGGGGGAGCTCCTACGAGCAGTACTTC
v_gene: TRBV11-2; d_gene: TRBD2; j_gene: TRBJ2-3; abundance: few; CDR3aa: CASSLVFAGLAAPYADTQYF; CDR3nt: TGTGCCAGCAGCTTAGTCTTTGCGGGACTAGCGGCCCCATATGCAGATACGCAGTATTTT
v_gene: TRBV5-1; d_gene: TRBD2; j_gene: TRBJ2-3; abundance: NA; CDR3aa: CASSLVAGMDTQYF; CDR3nt: TGCGCCAGCAGCTTGGTAGCGGGAATGGATACGCAGTATTTT
v_gene: TRBV6-1; d_gene: NA; j_gene: TRBJ1-5; abundance: many; CDR3aa: CASTERVGNQPQHF; CDR3nt: TGTGCCAGCACCGAACGGGTGGGCAATCAGCCCCAGCATTTT
v_gene: TRBV11-1; d_gene: TRBD2; j_gene: TRBJ2-2; abundance: many; CDR3aa: CASSLTLAGGPTGELFF; CDR3nt: TGTGCCAGCAGTTTAACTCTAGCGGGAGGGCCCACCGGGGAGCTGTTTTTT
v_gene: TRBV5-1; d_gene: NA; j_gene: TRBJ2-3; abundance: NA; CDR3aa: CASSLALLGDTQYF; CDR3nt: TGCGCCAGCAGCTTGGCCTTACTGGGAGATACGCAGTATTTT
v_gene: TRBV30; d_gene: NA; j_gene: TRBJ2-1; abundance: many; CDR3aa: CAWSPGHTNEQFF; CDR3nt: TGTGCCTGGAGTCCCGGACACACCAATGAGCAGTTCTTC
v_gene: TRBV5-1; d_gene: NA; j_gene: TRBJ2-7; abundance: few; CDR3aa: CASSSGHTYEQYF; CDR3nt: TGCGCCAGCAGCTCGGGACACACCTACGAGCAGTACTTC
v_gene: TRBV10-3; d_gene: NA; j_gene: TRBJ2-2; abundance: NA; CDR3aa: CAISESLGGLNTGELFF; CDR3nt: TGTGCCATCAGTGAGTCTTTGGGGGGCCTGAACACCGGGGAGCTGTTTTTT
v_gene: TRBV11-2; d_gene: NA; j_gene: TRBJ2-7; abundance: NA; CDR3aa: CASSLVQGYEQYF; CDR3nt: TGTGCCAGCAGCTTAGTCCAGGGCTACGAGCAGTACTTC
v_gene: TRBV6-1; d_gene: NA; j_gene: TRBJ2-7; abundance: NA; CDR3aa: CASSDRPDIFEQYF; CDR3nt: TGTGCCAGCAGTGATCGCCCCGACATTTTCGAGCAGTACTTC
v_gene: TRBV18; d_gene: NA; j_gene: TRBJ1-3; abundance: NA; CDR3aa: CASSQDRFSSGNTIYF; CDR3nt: TGTGCCAGCTCACAGGACAGATTCAGCTCTGGAAACACCATATATTTT
v_gene: TRBV4-3; d_gene: NA; j_gene: TRBJ1-6; abundance: few; CDR3aa: CASSQDGTPNSPLHF; CDR3nt: TGCGCCAGCAGCCAAGACGGGACGCCTAATTCACCCCTCCACTTT
v_gene: TRBV6-2/TRBV6-3; d_gene: TRBD2; j_gene: TRBJ2-1; abundance: NA; CDR3aa: CASSYSGTSQNNEQFF; CDR3nt: TGTGCCAGCAGTTACTCCGGGACTAGTCAGAACAATGAGCAGTTCTTC